This T cell receptor (beta chain) was retrieved from a study of Graves' ophthalmopathy and Graves' hyperthyroidism. Ophthalmopathy donors were characterized by moderate-to-severe activity, CAS of at least 3, NOSPECS of at least 4, and duration under 3 months. The germline V gene has CDR1 SEHNR and CDR2 FQNEAQ (reference sequence). Trimming pared 3 bases from V and 2 bases from J, leaving 5 bases between. The CDR3 has 14 residues. The authors amplified TCR beta CDR3 regions, and they did so from RNA transcripts for repertoire sequencing. Following a first-round RT-PCR that used HTBI primers, a second-round multiplex PCR was carried out. TCRdb fed the multiplex PCR reads into MiXCR, producing one record per CDR3 protein. The data show 600,000 to 700,000 distinct CDR3 sequences, with about two fifths seen just once and more than 2.5% held by the top ten. Regarding the study as a whole: Blood shared most expanded thyroid clonotypes above 0.001 frequency.

This clonotype is a singleton in its sample. Antigen: not known. The sequenced sample consisted of peripheral blood. The source of this sequence is an adult man with Graves' ophthalmopathy. The chain is built from TRBV7-9 and TRBJ2-6; the D is unclear. As DNA, the CDR3 is TGTGCCAGCAGCTTCGGGCCTGGGGCCAACGTCCTGACTTTC. It is translated as CASSFGPGANVLTF.